The 19 T cell receptor beta chains below come from one sample, sequenced in a study of CD8 T cells in Susac syndrome. After extraction with the RNeasy kit, roughly 0.45 to 1 ug of the RNA was reverse transcribed using random hexamers. TCRdb re-analysed the immunoSEQ multiplex PCR reads in MiXCR, keeping a single row per CDR3 protein. Among 25,000 to 35,000 distinct CDR3 sequences listed, 94% were seen once. Sequenced sample: CD8+ T cells from PBMCs. These receptors came from a human donor in good health.

The gene calls are TRBV9 and TRBJ2-7; D is perhaps TRBD2 (6 bases). Germline V gene lookup returns CDR1 SGDLS and CDR2 YYNGEE. The CDR3 loop spans 14 amino acids. Trimming stripped 2 bases from V and 2 bases from J, with 11 bases between. CDR3 sequence: CASSVSGATYEQYF. The CDR3 region has the DNA TGTGCCAGCAGCGTGTCGGGAGCTACCTACGAGCAGTACTTC. The full variable domain, rest sourced from reference TRBV9 and TRBJ2-7, is DSGVTQTPKHLITATGQRVTLRCSPRSGDLSVYWYQQSLDQGLQFLIQYYNGEERAKGNILERFSAQQFPDLHSELNLSSLELGDSALYFCASSVSGATYEQYFGPGTRLTVT.

The chain carries TRBV6-4 and TRBJ2-3; TRBD2 matches at 9 bases. The length of the CDR3 is 15 residues. With V trimmed by 3 bases and J by 1 base, 2 bases remained unmatched. The germline CDR1 and CDR2 sequences are MRHNA and SNTAGT. The CDR3 reads CASSEVAGGTDTQYF. CDR3 nucleotide sequence: TGTGCCAGCAGTGAAGTAGCGGGGGGCACAGATACGCAGTATTTT.

The chain has TRBV4-3 and TRBJ1-2; weak D call: TRBD1 (6 bases). V was pared by 1 base and J by 8 bases, with 20 bases between. The CDR3 sequence is 16 residues long. Germline CDR1 and CDR2: LGHNA and YSLEER. The CDR3 is CASSQGSHNRGAGYTF. CDR3 nucleotide sequence: TGCGCCAGCAGCCAAGGAAGCCACAATAGGGGGGCGGGCTACACCTTC.

V gene TRBV13 combines with J gene TRBJ2-1; 7 bases align to TRBD1. With V trimmed by 0 bases and J by 2 bases, 1 base remained unmatched. The CDR3 contains 15 residues. The germline V gene encodes CDR1 PRHDT and CDR2 FYEKMQ (reference sequence). Here the CDR3 DNA reads TGTGCCAGCAGCTTAGGACAGGGGACCTACAATGAGCAGTTCTTC. It specifies CASSLGQGTYNEQFF. Combining the CDR3 with reference TRBV13 and TRBJ2-1 gives the whole variable domain AAGVIQSPRHLIKEKRETATLKCYPIPRHDTVYWYQQGPGQDPQFLISFYEKMQSDKGSIPDRFSAQQFSDYHSELNMSSLELGDSALYFCASSLGQGTYNEQFFGPGTRLTVL.

The chain links TRBV20-1 to TRBJ2-7; 14 bases are shared with TRBD2. The J segment lost 0 bases and the V segment lost 6 bases, leaving 10 bases of the junction unmatched. Germline V gene data show CDR1 as DFQATT and CDR2 as SNEGSKA (reference sequence). The CDR3 contains 17 residues. The CDR3 bases are TGCAGTGCGCTGGGACTAGCGGGGGCCGGTAGCTCCTACGAGCAGTACTTC. Its protein product is CSALGLAGAGSSYEQYF.

The genes are TRBV29-1 and TRBJ2-1; TRBD1 is a possible D gene (5 bases). The CDR3 loop spans 12 amino acids. From germline, CDR1 is SQVTM and CDR2 ANQGSEA. CDR3 sequence reads: CSVVDTYNEQFF. The CDR3 DNA reads TGCTCCGTAGTGGACACCTACAATGAGCAGTTCTTC.

The chain couples TRBV5-5 to TRBJ2-6, with D uncertain. Germline-derived CDR1 and CDR2 are SGHKS and YYEKEE (reference sequence). The V and J ends lost 4 bases and 0 bases respectively, with 8 bases between them. The CDR3 length is 15 residues. CDR3 in amino acids: CASSIWSSGANVLTF. The DNA of the CDR3 is TGTGCCAGCAGCATATGGAGCTCTGGGGCCAACGTCCTGACTTTC.

The chain recombines TRBV2 with TRBJ2-7, with D uncertain. CDR3 length: 13 amino acids. Germline-derived CDR1 and CDR2 are SNHLY and FYNNEI. Trimming took 3 bases from V and 3 from J, leaving 9 bases between them. CDR3 in DNA: TGTGCCAGCAGTGATGGCAACAGCTACGAGCAGTACTTC. It is translated as CASSDGNSYEQYF.

This chain connects TRBV5-1 to TRBJ2-3, with 8 bases aligning to TRBD2. V lost 4 bases, J lost 1 base, and 8 bases stayed unmatched. Per the germline V gene, CDR1 is SGHRS and CDR2 is YFSETQ. CDR3 length equals 16 residues. CDR3 bases: TGCGCCAGCAGCGGGGGGCCAGCGGGGGGCACAGATACGCAGTATTTT. Residues: CASSGGPAGGTDTQYF.

This clonotype is a singleton in its sample. The V gene is TRBV7-2, the J gene TRBJ2-4; D unresolved. Germline CDR1 reads SGHTA; CDR2 reads FQGNSA. CDR3 size: 16 residues. V dropped 3 bases and J dropped 0 bases, with 12 bases sitting between them. CDR3 DNA: TGTGCCAGCAGCTTGTCCCACACCCTAGCCAAAAACATTCAGTACTTC. It translates to CASSLSHTLAKNIQYF.

The gene calls are TRBV12-3 or TRBV12-4 and TRBJ2-5; D call uncertain. The CDR3 extends over 13 amino acids. V was shortened by 5 bases and J by 1 base, with 8 bases between the two germline ends. The DNA for the CDR3 is TGTGCCAGCAGTCCCCAGGCCCAAGAGACCCAGTACTTC. It translates to CASSPQAQETQYF.

The CDR3 reads CASSRTAGQETQYF. DNA for the CDR3: TGTGCCAGCTCCCGAACCGCCGGCCAAGAGACCCAGTACTTC. This rearrangement joins TRBV7-8 to TRBJ2-5, with D uncertain. Trimming left V 8 bases short and J 1 base short, with 14 bases between. The CDR3 runs 14 residues. Germline V lookup: CDR1 SGHVS, CDR2 FQNEAQ.

The chain combines TRBV25-1 with TRBJ2-2, with D uncertain. The CDR3 sequence is 15 residues long. Trimming took off 0 bases at V and 6 bases at J, with 11 bases between the two ends. Germline CDR1 reads MGHDK; CDR2 reads SYGVNS. The CDR3 region is CASSEYEEGPGELFF. CDR3 bases: TGTGCCAGCAGTGAATATGAAGAAGGGCCCGGGGAGCTGTTTTTT.

The chain carries TRBV2 and TRBJ1-6; no definite D call. Between the trimmed V and J ends, which lost 6 bases and 0 bases, there was a span of 12 bases. CDR3 length: 16 amino acids. CDR1 is SNHLY, CDR2 FYNNEI, per germline. CDR3: CASRMTSSSYNSPLHF. CDR3 nucleotides: TGTGCCAGCAGAATGACGTCGAGCTCCTATAATTCACCCCTCCACTTT. The variable domain in full, with the rest retrieved from reference TRBV2 and TRBJ1-6, is EPEVTQTPSHQVTQMGQEVILRCVPISNHLYFYWYRQILGQKVEFLVSFYNNEISEKSEIFDDQFSVERPDGSNFTLKIRSTKLEDSAMYFCASRMTSSSYNSPLHFGNGTRLTVT.

Regarding this clonotype: The junction shows a germline mismatch at one end, possibly a read error. CDR3 region: CASSSGTGAADTEAFF. CDR3 nucleotide sequence: TGCGCCAGCAGCTCCGGGACAGGGGCGGCGGACACTGAAGCTTTTTTT. J is TRBJ1-1 and V is TRBV5-1; 10 positions agree with TRBD1. The CDR3 has 16 amino acids. From germline, CDR1 is SGHRS and CDR2 YFSETQ.

The count of this clonotype is one. This chain uses TRBV12-5 with TRBJ2-3; D unclear. The V gene lost 10 bases and the J gene lost 3 bases, with 14 bases spanning the gap. The germline V gene encodes CDR1 LGHNT and CDR2 FRNRAP. The CDR3 contains 13 residues. The CDR3 region is CATASLSTDTQYF. The DNA for the CDR3 is TGTGCTACCGCCTCCCTTTCTACAGATACGCAGTATTTT.

The rearrangement uses TRBV7-6 and TRBJ2-7; D is unresolved. V lost 1 base and J lost 4, with 8 bases in between. CDR1 and CDR2 (germline): SGHVS, FNYEAQ. The CDR3 extends over 13 amino acids. CDR3 DNA sequence: TGTGCCAGCAGCTTAGGTCCCGGGTACGAGCAGTACTTC. Translated, it gives CASSLGPGYEQYF.

This rearrangement joins TRBV13 to TRBJ1-2, with D possibly TRBD1 on 5 matching bases. V dropped 2 bases and J dropped 6 bases, with 16 bases sitting between them. CDR3 length equals 15 residues. Germline V gene lookup returns CDR1 PRHDT and CDR2 FYEKMQ (reference sequence). The CDR3 DNA reads as TGTGCCAGCAGCTTAATAGGGCAGGGCCTCCATGGCTACACCTTC. Its translation is CASSLIGQGLHGYTF.

J is TRBJ2-7 and V is TRBV14; tentative D call: TRBD1 (6 bases). Per the germline V gene, CDR1 is SGHDN and CDR2 is FVKESK. Between the trimmed V and J ends, which lost 4 bases and 2 bases, there was a span of 18 bases. This CDR3 has 16 amino acids. The CDR3 nucleotides read TGTGCCAGCAGCCTTGGAACAGGGTTAGCCCCCTACGAGCAGTACTTC. Translation: CASSLGTGLAPYEQYF.